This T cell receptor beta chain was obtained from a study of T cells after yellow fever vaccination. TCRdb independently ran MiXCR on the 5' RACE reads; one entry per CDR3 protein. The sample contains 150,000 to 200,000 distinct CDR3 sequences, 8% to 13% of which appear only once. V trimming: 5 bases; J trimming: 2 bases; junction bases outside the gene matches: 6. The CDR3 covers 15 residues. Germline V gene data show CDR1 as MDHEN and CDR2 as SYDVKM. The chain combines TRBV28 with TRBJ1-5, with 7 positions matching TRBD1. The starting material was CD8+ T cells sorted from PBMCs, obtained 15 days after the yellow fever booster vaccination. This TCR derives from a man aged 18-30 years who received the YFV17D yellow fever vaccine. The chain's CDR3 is CASSRTGAGNQPQHF. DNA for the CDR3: TGTGCCAGCAGTCGTACAGGGGCAGGCAATCAGCCCCAGCATTTT.